The TCR beta chain under discussion was sequenced for a study of shared clonotypes between healthy human individuals. In the study overall: Per donor, CD8 memory used one plate, CD8 naive used two, CD4 memory used three and CD4 naive used three. Study-level findings and limits: Sorted-subset sequencing was shown by rarefaction to be incomplete despite large depth.

It was across several immunoSEQ plates that each subset's genomic DNA was evenly split. Sorted-subset replicate PCR reactions were performed with around 210 ng DNA, corresponding to roughly 30,000 T cell genomes. TCRdb's table, derived via immunoSEQ multiplex PCR, lists solely in-frame clones and lacks some. The data hold some 2 million clones, with 85% to 95% observed a single time. Points on this clone: Its antigen is unknown.

The length of the CDR3 is 15 residues. Germline assignment: CDR1 LNHDA and CDR2 SQIVND (reference sequence). V dropped 6 bases and J dropped 6; count of bases not matched to a gene: 9. The material sequenced was naive CD4+ T cells sorted from blood. Subset of the sample: CD45RA+ positively selected. The rearrangement uses TRBV19 and TRBJ1-5; 9 positions agree with TRBD1. The receptor was isolated from a man younger than 35 in good health. In nucleotides, the CDR3 is TGTGCCAGTAGGGTACAGGGGGCGATTAGTCAGCCCCAGCATTTT. Translated: CASRVQGAISQPQHF.